This T cell receptor (beta chain) appears in the sequencing data of a study of T-cell memory formation after mild COVID-19. In the study overall: TCR clustering was largely donor specific.

V gave up 4 bases and J gave up 5 bases; unmatched junction bases: 9. This CDR3 has 15 residues. Constant-segment primers and 5'RACE yielded cDNA libraries for TCR alpha and TCR beta, each carrying sample barcodes and UMIs. TCRdb fed the 5' RACE reads into MiXCR, producing one record per CDR3 protein. The table records about 170,000 distinct CDR3 sequences, 10% to 15% of them present only once. The clonotype comes from a man between 18 and 29 years old who had mild COVID-19 (a few samples of this study predate the infection). Cell type and time point are not known. The sequenced sample consisted of PBMCs or a T cell subset sorted from them (not recorded which). The chain is built from TRBV12-3 or TRBV12-4 and TRBJ1-2, with 8 bases fitting TRBD1. In DNA form, the CDR3 reads TGTGCCAGCAGTTCCCCCGGACAGGGAAGATATGGCTACACCTTC. Translation: CASSSPGQGRYGYTF.